This T cell receptor (beta chain) was identified in a study of T cells in localized non-small cell lung cancer. Sequenced by immunoSEQ multiplex PCR; TCRdb stores in-frame clones only, minus some. Among about 92,000 clones listed, approximately 91% were seen once. Overall study findings and caveats: Uninvolved adjacent lung, not tumor, had the highest T cell clonality. Higher adjacent-lung clonality was associated with shorter survival.

V lost 4 bases, J lost 4 bases, and 13 bases stayed unmatched. CDR3 size: 17 residues. Germline CDR1 SGHRS, CDR2 YFSETQ. Notes on this clone: Its target is unknown.

The gene calls are TRBV5-1 and TRBJ1-3, with 8 bases aligning to TRBD1. The receptor comes from a woman aged 40-75 years with stage II squamous cell lung carcinoma. Sequenced here: PBMCs, sampled before any cancer treatment. CDR3 nucleotides: TGCGCCAGCAGCCTTCGACCTGGACAGGGCTTAGGAAACACCATATATTTT. Its protein is CASSLRPGQGLGNTIYF.